This note documents a single TCR beta chain sequence. Its antigen is currently unknown. V lost 3 bases to trimming and J lost 4 bases; unmatched junction nucleotides: 3. CDR3 size: 14 residues. Per germline, CDR1 SGDLS and CDR2 YYNGEE. The use of genomic DNA as template underpinned the TCR beta VDJ and CDR3 profiling. TCRdb passed the reads through MiXCR, listing each CDR3 protein once. Counted here are around 170,000 distinct CDR3 sequences, 55% to 70% occurring once; the ten biggest clones make up 35% to 50%. This entry comes from a study of CD8+CD57+ T cells in acquired aplastic anemia. Study summary: DNA recovered from sorted CD4+ and CD8+ cells had a mean of approximately 3 ug. Healthy CD8+ samples averaged around 10 million reads. The study's findings and limits: Between patients and controls, 25 to 35 CD8+ CDR3 sequences were found in common. Patients did not significantly differ from controls in CD8+ Simpson's diversity.

This sequence was found in a human donor in good health. V usage is TRBV9 and J usage is TRBJ2-1, with TRBD2 matching 8 bases. Material for sequencing was sorted CD4+, CD8+, or CD8+CD57+ T cells (not recorded which) from PBMCs. CDR3 loop: CASSGTSQYNEQFF. Written as DNA, the CDR3 is TGTGCCAGCAGCGGGACTAGCCAGTACAATGAGCAGTTCTTC.